A selection of T cell receptor beta chains follows, all from one sample in a study of CD8 T cells in ankylosing spondylitis. One entry per CDR3 protein, called by TCRdb with MiXCR from the 5' RACE reads. The table includes fewer than 550,000 distinct CDR3 sequences, 5.3% detected once. The source material was blood, either unsorted or a sorted T cell fraction (not recorded which). These receptors all stem from a male donor with ankylosing spondylitis. The CDR3 runs from the conserved cysteine through the conserved F or W. Fields, in order: V gene, CDR3 protein.

TRBV20-1	CSARDQGRGYEQYF
TRBV5-1	CASSSGQKETQYF
TRBV6-2/TRBV6-3	CASIRGPSMLRGWANVLTF
TRBV6-5	CASSYGQGGGGELFF
TRBV10-3	CAVTGGLSNEQFF
TRBV29-1	CSVVRGEETQYF
TRBV18	CASSPGSPSGEQYF
TRBV11-2	CASSLDLGPYGEQYF
TRBV20-1	CSASKTGVTEAFF
TRBV24-1	CATSDRGPNQPQHF
TRBV11-2	CASSRRDFGSYNEQFF
TRBV6-2/TRBV6-3	CASSYSARQGNLYEQYF
TRBV5-1	CASSSGQPGSPLHF
TRBV7-2	CASSLVGSTGEAFF
TRBV20-1	CSARTHRDRGYEQYF
TRBV6-1	CASRPGHTTYNEQFF
TRBV10-3	CAMRLAGGYEQYF
TRBV4-3	CASSWGSTGVYEQYF
TRBV27	CASSFDREVETQYF
TRBV6-1	CASSRTGMNGYTF
TRBV5-1	CASSFDYYYEQYF
TRBV7-2	CASSLIRMDIQYF
TRBV20-1	CSARSGAGGLAYEQYF
TRBV5-4	CASSFGGSYTGELFF
TRBV20-1	CSAVFLTGAMNTEAFF
TRBV7-6	CASSLVGGVGNIQYF
TRBV18	CASSPGITGANVLTF
TRBV20-1	CSAFTSGRWNEQFF
TRBV25-1	CASSLGHSGNTIYF
TRBV20-1	CSASLGAWMPQHF
TRBV3-1	CASSQSGLYNEQFF
TRBV29-1	CSASRDKGIDTEAFF
TRBV20-1	CSARRTGTETEAFF